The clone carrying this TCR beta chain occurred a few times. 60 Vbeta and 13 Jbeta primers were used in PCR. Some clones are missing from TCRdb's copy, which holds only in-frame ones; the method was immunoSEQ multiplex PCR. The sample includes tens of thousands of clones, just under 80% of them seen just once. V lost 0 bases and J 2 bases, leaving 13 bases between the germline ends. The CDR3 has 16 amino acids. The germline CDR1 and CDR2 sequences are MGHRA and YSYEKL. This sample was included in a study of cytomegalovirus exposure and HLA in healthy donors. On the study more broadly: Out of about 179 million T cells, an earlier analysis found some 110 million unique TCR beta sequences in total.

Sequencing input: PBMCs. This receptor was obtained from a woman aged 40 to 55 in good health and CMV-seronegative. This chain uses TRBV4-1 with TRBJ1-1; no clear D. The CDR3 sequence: CASSQEPAPGNTEAFF. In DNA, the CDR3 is TGCGCCAGCAGCCAAGAACCCGCACCAGGAAACACTGAAGCTTTCTTT.